This TCR beta chain was captured by sequencing in a study of cytomegalovirus exposure and HLA in healthy donors. Overall study results and limits: Among TCR beta chains, those listed as cytomegalovirus-associated numbered about 160.

V was pared by 4 bases and J by 4 bases, with 8 bases between. Germline CDR1 and CDR2: SGHAT and FQDESV (reference sequence). CDR3 length: 12 amino acids. Remarks on this clone: The antigen is undetermined.

Clones were read by immunoSEQ multiplex PCR, and TCRdb kept only the in-frame ones, dropping some. The sample lists a few hundred thousand clones; 86% were seen once. Separation from the roughly 670-subject first cohort characterized the roughly 110-subject validation cohort, to which the donors belonged. The gene calls are TRBV11-1 and TRBJ2-7, with D hard to call. The sample was PBMCs. The sequence derives from a woman under 30 in good health and CMV-seronegative. For the CDR3, the DNA is TGTGCCAGCAGCTCTATAGCTTACGAGCAGTACTTC. Protein product: CASSSIAYEQYF. The whole variable domain, filled in from reference TRBV11-1 and TRBJ2-7, reads EAEVAQSPRYKITEKSQAVAFWCDPISGHATLYWYRQILGQGPELLVQFQDESVVDDSQLPKDRFSAERLKGVDSTLKIQPAELGDSAMYLCASSSIAYEQYFGPGTRLTVT.